These T cell receptor beta chains were read from a single sample in a study of long-term antiretroviral therapy in people with HIV. Generated by immunoSEQ multiplex PCR, the TCRdb table keeps only in-frame clones and is missing some. The repertoire holds about 24,000 clones, around 83% seen once, with around 24% in the top ten. Specimen: unsorted PBMCs, collected 0.4 years after starting antiretroviral therapy. These TCRs come from a man between 45 and 60 years old with HIV. Both conserved end residues are part of each CDR3. Each record gives: CDR3 DNA, CDR3 protein, V gene, clone size, D gene, J gene. D genes are given only for firm matches. Expanded clones are given a class, and other clones once, few, many or no size at all.

cdr3_nt: TGTGCCATCAGTGAGGAGGGCGCCCCTGAAGCTTTCTTT
cdr3_aa: CAISEEGAPEAFF
v_call: TRBV10-3
clone_size: NA
d_call: NA
j_call: TRBJ1-1

cdr3_nt: TGTGCCAGCTCACCAAATGACAGGGGCCACGAGCAGTACTTC
cdr3_aa: CASSPNDRGHEQYF
v_call: TRBV18
clone_size: NA
d_call: TRBD1
j_call: TRBJ2-7

cdr3_nt: TGCAGTGCTAGGTTGAAAGAGACCCAGTACTTC
cdr3_aa: CSARLKETQYF
v_call: TRBV20-1
clone_size: NA
d_call: NA
j_call: TRBJ2-5

cdr3_nt: TGCGCCAGCAGCCAAGTGCTCCGGGGCTCCTACGAGCAGTACTTC
cdr3_aa: CASSQVLRGSYEQYF
v_call: TRBV4-1
clone_size: NA
d_call: NA
j_call: TRBJ2-7

cdr3_nt: TGTGCCAGCTCGCCAAATCCCAACCCCGGGAACACTGAAGCTTTCTTT
cdr3_aa: CASSPNPNPGNTEAFF
v_call: TRBV18
clone_size: NA
d_call: NA
j_call: TRBJ1-1

cdr3_nt: TGTGCCAGCCGCGTCACCGGAAGTCGGGATGGCTACACCTTC
cdr3_aa: CASRVTGSRDGYTF
v_call: TRBV6-5
clone_size: NA
d_call: NA
j_call: TRBJ1-2

cdr3_nt: TGTGCCAGCAGCTTAGATTCGGGGGCCGGGACAGTCTCCTACGAGCAGTACTTC
cdr3_aa: CASSLDSGAGTVSYEQYF
v_call: TRBV11-2
clone_size: NA
d_call: NA
j_call: TRBJ2-7

cdr3_nt: TGTGCCAGCAGTTTAGGGACAGGGTCCTACGAGCAGTACTTC
cdr3_aa: CASSLGTGSYEQYF
v_call: TRBV27
clone_size: NA
d_call: TRBD1
j_call: TRBJ2-7

cdr3_nt: TGTGCCAGCAGCTTATCCAACACCATATATTTT
cdr3_aa: CASSLSNTIYF
v_call: TRBV7-9
clone_size: NA
d_call: NA
j_call: TRBJ1-3

cdr3_nt: TGTGCCAGCAGCTTGTTGGGGGGCGAGCAGTACTTC
cdr3_aa: CASSLLGGEQYF
v_call: TRBV7-9
clone_size: NA
d_call: NA
j_call: TRBJ2-7

cdr3_nt: TGTGCCAGCAGTGGTGGTTTGACTAGCGGGGGTAGGTACGAGCAGTACTTC
cdr3_aa: CASSGGLTSGGRYEQYF
v_call: TRBV2
clone_size: NA
d_call: TRBD2
j_call: TRBJ2-7

cdr3_nt: TGTGCCAGCTCACCGGGGACAGGGTCCTCTAATGAAAAACTGTTTTTT
cdr3_aa: CASSPGTGSSNEKLFF
v_call: TRBV18
clone_size: NA
d_call: TRBD1
j_call: TRBJ1-4

cdr3_nt: TGTGCCAGCAGCGAAACTAGCGGGGGGGCCGTGTACAATGAGCAGTTCTTC
cdr3_aa: CASSETSGGAVYNEQFF
v_call: TRBV5-6
clone_size: NA
d_call: TRBD2
j_call: TRBJ2-1

cdr3_nt: TGTGCCAGCGGACTAGCGGGGGACTACGAGCAGTACTTC
cdr3_aa: CASGLAGDYEQYF
v_call: TRBV7-9
clone_size: NA
d_call: TRBD2
j_call: TRBJ2-7

cdr3_nt: TGTGCCAGCAGCCTGCAGGGGATTAGAGGAAACACCATATATTTT
cdr3_aa: CASSLQGIRGNTIYF
v_call: TRBV7-8
clone_size: NA
d_call: NA
j_call: TRBJ1-3

cdr3_nt: TGTGCCAGCAGTGAAGTAGCGGGGGGCTCTCGGGAGACCCAGTACTTC
cdr3_aa: CASSEVAGGSRETQYF
v_call: TRBV2
clone_size: NA
d_call: TRBD2
j_call: TRBJ2-5

cdr3_nt: TGTGCCAGCAGTTCTCTCTTCCCCAAGACAGGCACCTACGAGCAGTACTTC
cdr3_aa: CASSSLFPKTGTYEQYF
v_call: TRBV28
clone_size: NA
d_call: NA
j_call: TRBJ2-7

cdr3_nt: TGCGCCAGCAGCTTAGGGGGCTCCTACAATGAGCAGTTCTTC
cdr3_aa: CASSLGGSYNEQFF
v_call: TRBV5-1
clone_size: NA
d_call: NA
j_call: TRBJ2-1

cdr3_nt: TGCGCCAGCGAGGGGCGTTCGGGGGACACTGAAGCTTTCTTT
cdr3_aa: CASEGRSGDTEAFF
v_call: TRBV5-1
clone_size: NA
d_call: NA
j_call: TRBJ1-1

cdr3_nt: TGTGCCAGCAGCAGTGGGACAGTCCCTGGAGGCGAGCAGTACTTC
cdr3_aa: CASSSGTVPGGEQYF
v_call: TRBV9
clone_size: once
d_call: TRBD1
j_call: TRBJ2-7

cdr3_nt: TGTGCCAGCAGTTACCTACAGGGGTTTGGCGAAAAACTGTTTTTT
cdr3_aa: CASSYLQGFGEKLFF
v_call: TRBV6-6
clone_size: NA
d_call: TRBD1
j_call: TRBJ1-4

cdr3_nt: TGTGCCAGCAGTGAGACGGGGGAAGAGACCCAGTACTTC
cdr3_aa: CASSETGEETQYF
v_call: TRBV2
clone_size: NA
d_call: NA
j_call: TRBJ2-5

cdr3_nt: TGTGCCAGCAGCCCGCTCCTGACAGGGCCGTCCTACGAGCAGTACTTC
cdr3_aa: CASSPLLTGPSYEQYF
v_call: TRBV7-8
clone_size: NA
d_call: TRBD1
j_call: TRBJ2-7

cdr3_nt: TGTGCCAGCAGCCGTGAGCAGGGGGTGACCGGGGAGCTGTTTTTT
cdr3_aa: CASSREQGVTGELFF
v_call: TRBV28
clone_size: NA
d_call: TRBD1
j_call: TRBJ2-2

cdr3_nt: TGTGCCAGCAGCTTACTCGCAGGAGCCACAGATACGCAGTATTTT
cdr3_aa: CASSLLAGATDTQYF
v_call: TRBV7-6
clone_size: NA
d_call: NA
j_call: TRBJ2-3

cdr3_nt: TGTGCCAGCAGGCGTATTAGTAATGGGGCCACTGAAGCTTTCTTT
cdr3_aa: CASRRISNGATEAFF
v_call: TRBV28
clone_size: NA
d_call: NA
j_call: TRBJ1-1

cdr3_nt: TGTGCCAGCAGCTTAACCCCGGGGGGAGAGACCCAGTACTTC
cdr3_aa: CASSLTPGGETQYF
v_call: TRBV11-2
clone_size: NA
d_call: TRBD2
j_call: TRBJ2-5

cdr3_nt: TGTGCCAGCAGTTGGGGGGTCACCGGGGAGCTGTTTTTT
cdr3_aa: CASSWGVTGELFF
v_call: TRBV27
clone_size: NA
d_call: NA
j_call: TRBJ2-2

cdr3_nt: TGCAGTGCTGGTCAGGGTGGCTACACCTTC
cdr3_aa: CSAGQGGYTF
v_call: TRBV20-1
clone_size: NA
d_call: NA
j_call: TRBJ1-2

cdr3_nt: TGTGCCAGTAGTGCGTCCCGGGACAGGGGTTTCAATTCACCCCTCCACTTT
cdr3_aa: CASSASRDRGFNSPLHF
v_call: TRBV19
clone_size: NA
d_call: TRBD1
j_call: TRBJ1-6

cdr3_nt: TGTGCCAGCAGTGGGAACCGGGATGCTAACTATGGCTACACCTTC
cdr3_aa: CASSGNRDANYGYTF
v_call: TRBV6-5
clone_size: NA
d_call: NA
j_call: TRBJ1-2